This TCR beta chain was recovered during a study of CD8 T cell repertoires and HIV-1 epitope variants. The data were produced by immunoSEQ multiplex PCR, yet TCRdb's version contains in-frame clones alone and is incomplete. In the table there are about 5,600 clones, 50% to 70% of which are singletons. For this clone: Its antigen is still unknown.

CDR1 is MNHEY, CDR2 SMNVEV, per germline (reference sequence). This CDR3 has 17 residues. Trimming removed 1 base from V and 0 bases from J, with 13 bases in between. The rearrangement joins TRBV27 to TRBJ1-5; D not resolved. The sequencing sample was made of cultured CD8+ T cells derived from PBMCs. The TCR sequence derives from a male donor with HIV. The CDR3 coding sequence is TGTGCCAGCAGTTTATTCGTCCCAGGAACTAGCAATCAGCCCCAGCATTTT. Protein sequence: CASSLFVPGTSNQPQHF.